The sequence of this T cell receptor beta chain was determined in a study of blood T cell repertoires in COVID-19. Study summary: Acute and convalescent COVID-19 specimens originated in the United States, Italy and Spain.

Measured with immunoSEQ multiplex PCR; TCRdb has only the in-frame clones, and not every one. Of roughly 34,000 clones listed, 70% to 90% are singletons. The CDR3 has 13 amino acids. V was shortened by 6 bases and J by 1 base, with 9 bases between the two germline ends. Germline values: CDR1 LNHDA, CDR2 SQIVND (reference sequence). This clonotype originated in a man older than 75 with active COVID-19. The sample was peripheral blood. V gene TRBV19 combines with J gene TRBJ1-1; no clear D gene. CDR3 residues: CASSEDTNTEAFF. Written as DNA, the CDR3 is TGTGCCAGTAGCGAGGATACGAACACTGAAGCTTTCTTT.